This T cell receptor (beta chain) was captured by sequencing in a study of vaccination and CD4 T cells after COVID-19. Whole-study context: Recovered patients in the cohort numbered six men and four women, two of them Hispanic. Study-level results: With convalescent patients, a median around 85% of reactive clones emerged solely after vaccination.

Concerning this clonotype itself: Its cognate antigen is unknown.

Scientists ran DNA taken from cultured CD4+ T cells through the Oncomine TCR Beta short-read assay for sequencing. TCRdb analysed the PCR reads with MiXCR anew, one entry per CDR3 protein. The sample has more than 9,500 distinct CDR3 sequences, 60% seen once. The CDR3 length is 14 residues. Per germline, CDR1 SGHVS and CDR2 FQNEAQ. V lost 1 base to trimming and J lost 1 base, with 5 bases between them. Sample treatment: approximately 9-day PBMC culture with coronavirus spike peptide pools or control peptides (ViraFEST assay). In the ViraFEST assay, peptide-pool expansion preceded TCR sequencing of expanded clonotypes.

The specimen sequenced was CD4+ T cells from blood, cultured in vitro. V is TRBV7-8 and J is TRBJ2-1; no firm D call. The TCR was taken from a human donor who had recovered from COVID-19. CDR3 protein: CASSLVGSYNEQFF. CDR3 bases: TGTGCCAGCAGCTTAGTAGGGTCCTACAATGAGCAGTTCTTC.